The T cell receptor (beta chain) described here comes from a study of blood T cell repertoires in COVID-19. CDR3 size: 13 residues. In germline, CDR1 is LGHDT, CDR2 YNNKEL (reference sequence). V dropped 4 bases and J dropped 3; count of bases not matched to a gene: 0. This clone was seen a few times. Authors' processing steps: Amplification of reference gene primers was used by the study to estimate nucleated cell counts. Here immunoSEQ multiplex PCR was the method, and the copy in TCRdb shows in-frame clones only, minus some. D and trimming were read from the DNA, whereas the V and J calls and clone size are those reported in that table. The sample holds some 530,000 clones, about 88% seen once. Recruitment covered 25 or so US areas and drew participants whose ages spanned about 18 to 90 years.

This sequence originates from a woman aged 60 to 75 who had recovered from COVID-19. The chain is built from TRBV3-1 (or the pseudogene TRBV3-2) and TRBJ2-7; TRBD2 agrees at 10 bases. The sequenced sample consisted of PBMCs or T cells enriched from blood (not recorded which). DNA of the CDR3: TGTGCCAGCAGCCTAGCGGGGGGCTACGAGCAGTACGTC. Amino acids: CASSLAGGYEQYV.